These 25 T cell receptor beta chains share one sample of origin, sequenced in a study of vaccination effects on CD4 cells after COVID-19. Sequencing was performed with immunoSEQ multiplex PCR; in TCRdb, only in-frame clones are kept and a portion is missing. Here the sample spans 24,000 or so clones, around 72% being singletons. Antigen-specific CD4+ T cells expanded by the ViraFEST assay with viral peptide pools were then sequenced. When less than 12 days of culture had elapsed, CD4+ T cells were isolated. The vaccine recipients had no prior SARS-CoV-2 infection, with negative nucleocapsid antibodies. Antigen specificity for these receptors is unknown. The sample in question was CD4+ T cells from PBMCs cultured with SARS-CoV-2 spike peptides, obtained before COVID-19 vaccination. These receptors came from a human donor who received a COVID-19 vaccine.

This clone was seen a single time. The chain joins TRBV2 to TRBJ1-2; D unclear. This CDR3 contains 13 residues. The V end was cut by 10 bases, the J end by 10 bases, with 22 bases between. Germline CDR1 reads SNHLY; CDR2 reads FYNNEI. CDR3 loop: CAIEPTASQDYTF. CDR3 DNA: TGTGCCATAGAGCCTACAGCGTCTCAGGACTACACCTTC.

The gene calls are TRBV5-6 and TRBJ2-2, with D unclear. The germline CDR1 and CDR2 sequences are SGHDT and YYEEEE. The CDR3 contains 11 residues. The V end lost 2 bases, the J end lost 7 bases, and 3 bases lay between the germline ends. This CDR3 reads CASSFFGELFF. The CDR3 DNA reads TGTGCCAGCAGCTTTTTCGGGGAGCTGTTTTTT.

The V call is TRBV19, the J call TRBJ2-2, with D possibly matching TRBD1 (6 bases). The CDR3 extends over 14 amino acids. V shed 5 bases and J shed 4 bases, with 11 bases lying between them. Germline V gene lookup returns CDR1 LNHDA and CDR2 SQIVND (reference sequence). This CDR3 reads CASSLGARTGELFF. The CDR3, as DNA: TGTGCCAGTAGTTTGGGGGCGCGCACCGGGGAGCTGTTTTTT. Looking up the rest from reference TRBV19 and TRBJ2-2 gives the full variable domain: DGGITQSPKYLFRKEGQNVTLSCEQNLNHDAMYWYRQDPGQGLRLIYYSQIVNDFQKGDIAEGYSVSREKKESFPLTVTSAQKNPTAFYLCASSLGARTGELFFGEGSRLTVL.

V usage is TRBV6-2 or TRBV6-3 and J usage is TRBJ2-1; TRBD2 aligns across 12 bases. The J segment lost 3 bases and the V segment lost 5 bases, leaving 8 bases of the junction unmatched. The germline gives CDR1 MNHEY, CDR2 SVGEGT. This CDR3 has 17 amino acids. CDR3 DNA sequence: TGTGCCAGCAGTCAAGGACTAGCGGGGCCATACTACAATGAGCAGTTCTTC. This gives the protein CASSQGLAGPYYNEQFF.

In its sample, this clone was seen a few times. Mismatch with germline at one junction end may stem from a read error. CDR3 coding DNA: TGTGCCAGCAGCTTAGGCGAGCGGGGGGGGTCAAATCTCTTC. Translating it yields CASSLGERGGSNLF. J is TRBJ2-1 and V is TRBV7-9; 10 bases fit TRBD2. Germline lookup yields CDR1 SEHNR and CDR2 FQNEAQ (reference sequence). The CDR3 runs to 14 residues.

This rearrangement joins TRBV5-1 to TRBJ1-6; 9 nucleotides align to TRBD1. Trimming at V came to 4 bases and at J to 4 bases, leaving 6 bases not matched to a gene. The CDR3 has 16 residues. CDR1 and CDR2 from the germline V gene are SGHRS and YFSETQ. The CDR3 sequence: CASSLAGTGYNSPLHF. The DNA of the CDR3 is TGCGCCAGCAGCCTGGCCGGGACAGGGTATAATTCACCCCTCCACTTT.

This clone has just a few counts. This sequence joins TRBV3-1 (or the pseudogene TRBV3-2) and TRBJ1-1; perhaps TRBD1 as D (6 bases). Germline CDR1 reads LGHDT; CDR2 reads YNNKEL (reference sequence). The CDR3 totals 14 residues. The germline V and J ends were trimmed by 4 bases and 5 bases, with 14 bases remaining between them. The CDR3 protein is CASSPQGGGTEAFF. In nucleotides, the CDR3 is TGTGCCAGCAGCCCACAGGGAGGGGGGACTGAAGCTTTCTTT.

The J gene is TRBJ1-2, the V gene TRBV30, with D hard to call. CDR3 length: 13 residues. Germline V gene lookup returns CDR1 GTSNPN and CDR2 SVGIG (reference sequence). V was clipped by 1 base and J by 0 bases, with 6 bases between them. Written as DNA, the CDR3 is TGTGCCTGGAGTGACCAGGCTAACTATGGCTACACCTTC. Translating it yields CAWSDQANYGYTF.

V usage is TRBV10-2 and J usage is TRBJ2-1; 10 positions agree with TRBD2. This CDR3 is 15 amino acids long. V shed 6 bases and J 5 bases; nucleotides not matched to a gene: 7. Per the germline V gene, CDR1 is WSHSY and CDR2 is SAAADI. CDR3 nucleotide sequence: TGCGCCAGCAGACAACTAGCGGGGTCTAACAATGAGCAGTTCTTC. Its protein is CASRQLAGSNNEQFF.

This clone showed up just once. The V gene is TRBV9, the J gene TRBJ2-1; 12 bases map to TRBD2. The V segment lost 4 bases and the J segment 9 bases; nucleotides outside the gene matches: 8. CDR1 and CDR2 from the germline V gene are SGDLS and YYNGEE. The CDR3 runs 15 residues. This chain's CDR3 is CASSILAGGRSEQFF. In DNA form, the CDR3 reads TGTGCCAGCAGCATCCTAGCGGGGGGGCGAAGTGAGCAGTTCTTC.

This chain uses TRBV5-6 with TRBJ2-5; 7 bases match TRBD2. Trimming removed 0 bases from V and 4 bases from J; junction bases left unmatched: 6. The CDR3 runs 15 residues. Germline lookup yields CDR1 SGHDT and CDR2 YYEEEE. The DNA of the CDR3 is TGTGCCAGCAGCTTGGCAGGGAGGGCCGGAGAGACCCAGTACTTC. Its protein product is CASSLAGRAGETQYF.

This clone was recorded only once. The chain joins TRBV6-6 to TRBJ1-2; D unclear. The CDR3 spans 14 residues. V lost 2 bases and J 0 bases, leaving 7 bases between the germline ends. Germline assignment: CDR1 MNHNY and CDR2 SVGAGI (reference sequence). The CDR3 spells CASSYRGSNYGYTF. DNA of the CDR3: TGTGCCAGCAGTTACCGTGGTTCTAACTATGGCTACACCTTC.

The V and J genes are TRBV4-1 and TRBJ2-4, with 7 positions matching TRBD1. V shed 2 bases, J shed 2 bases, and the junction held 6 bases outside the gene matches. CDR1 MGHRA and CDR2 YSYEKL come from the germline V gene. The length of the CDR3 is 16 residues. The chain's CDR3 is CASSQPRQGTKNIQYF. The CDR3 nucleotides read TGCGCCAGCAGCCAACCAAGACAGGGAACCAAAAACATTCAGTACTTC.

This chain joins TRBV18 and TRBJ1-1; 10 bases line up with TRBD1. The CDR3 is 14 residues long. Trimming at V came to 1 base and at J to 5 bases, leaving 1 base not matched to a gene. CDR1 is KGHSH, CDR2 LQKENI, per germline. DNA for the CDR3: TGTGCCAGCTCACCACAGGGACAGGGGACTGAAGCTTTCTTT. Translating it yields CASSPQGQGTEAFF.

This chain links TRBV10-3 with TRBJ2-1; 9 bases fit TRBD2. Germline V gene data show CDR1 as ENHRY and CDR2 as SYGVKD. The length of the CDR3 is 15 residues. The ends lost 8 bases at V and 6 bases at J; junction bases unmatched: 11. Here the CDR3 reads CAISSLSGGFNEQFF. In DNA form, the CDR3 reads TGTGCCATCTCCTCCTTGAGCGGGGGGTTCAATGAGCAGTTCTTC.

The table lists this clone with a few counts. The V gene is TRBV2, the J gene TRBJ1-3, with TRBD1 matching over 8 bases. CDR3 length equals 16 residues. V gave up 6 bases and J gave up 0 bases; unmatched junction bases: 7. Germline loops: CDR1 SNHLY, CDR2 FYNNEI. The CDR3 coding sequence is TGTGCCAGCAGATCTCGGGACAGGCCCTCTGGAAACACCATATATTTT. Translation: CASRSRDRPSGNTIYF.

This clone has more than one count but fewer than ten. The DNA for the CDR3 is TGTGCCAGTAGTCCGAAGACAGGGGTTATTGAGTATGGCTACACCTTC. Translated: CASSPKTGVIEYGYTF. The gene calls are TRBV19 and TRBJ1-2; 8 bases map to TRBD1. The germline gives CDR1 LNHDA, CDR2 SQIVND (reference sequence). With V trimmed by 5 bases and J by 5 bases, 13 bases remained unmatched. This CDR3 contains 16 residues. The variable domain in full, completed from reference TRBV19 and TRBJ1-2, reads DGGITQSPKYLFRKEGQNVTLSCEQNLNHDAMYWYRQDPGQGLRLIYYSQIVNDFQKGDIAEGYSVSREKKESFPLTVTSAQKNPTAFYLCASSPKTGVIEYGYTFGSGTRLTVV.

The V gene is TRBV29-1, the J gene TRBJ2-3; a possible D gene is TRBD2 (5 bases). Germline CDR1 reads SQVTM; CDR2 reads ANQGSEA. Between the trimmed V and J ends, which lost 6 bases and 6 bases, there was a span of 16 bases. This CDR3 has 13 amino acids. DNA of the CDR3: TGCAGCGTCTGGACTCCATCAAGGGATACGCAGTATTTT. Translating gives CSVWTPSRDTQYF.

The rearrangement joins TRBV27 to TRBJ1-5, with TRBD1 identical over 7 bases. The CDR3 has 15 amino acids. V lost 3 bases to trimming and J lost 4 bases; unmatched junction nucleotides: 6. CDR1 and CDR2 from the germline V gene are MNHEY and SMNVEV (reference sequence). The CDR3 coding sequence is TGTGCCAGCAGTTTCTCGACAGGGTCTAATCAGCCCCAGCATTTT. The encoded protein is CASSFSTGSNQPQHF.

CDR3 residues: CASSSGRLVGQETQYF. The DNA for the CDR3 is TGTGCCAGCAGCTCTGGGCGACTAGTGGGACAAGAGACCCAGTACTTC. This chain uses TRBV7-7 with TRBJ2-5; D perhaps matches TRBD2 (6 bases). CDR3 length: 16 residues. With 4 bases removed from V and 2 bases from J, the gap between germline ends came to 17 bases. Germline V lookup: CDR1 SSHAT, CDR2 FNYEAQ (reference sequence).

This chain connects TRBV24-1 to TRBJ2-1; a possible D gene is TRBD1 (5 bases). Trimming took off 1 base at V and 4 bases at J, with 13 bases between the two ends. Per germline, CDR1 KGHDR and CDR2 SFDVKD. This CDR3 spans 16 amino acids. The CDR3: CATSDFKQAGYNEQFF. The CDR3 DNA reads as TGTGCCACCAGTGATTTCAAGCAGGCAGGGTACAATGAGCAGTTCTTC.

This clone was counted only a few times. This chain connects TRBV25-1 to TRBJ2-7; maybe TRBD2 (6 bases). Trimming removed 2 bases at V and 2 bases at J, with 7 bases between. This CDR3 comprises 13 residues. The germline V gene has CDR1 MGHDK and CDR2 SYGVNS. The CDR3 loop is CASSEGGTYEQYF. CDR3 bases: TGTGCCAGCAGTGAAGGGGGGACCTACGAGCAGTACTTC.

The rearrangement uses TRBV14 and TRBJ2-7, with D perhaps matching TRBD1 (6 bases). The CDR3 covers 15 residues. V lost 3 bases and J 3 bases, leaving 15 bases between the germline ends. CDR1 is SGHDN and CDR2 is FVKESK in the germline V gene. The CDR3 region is CASSQIGTTYYEQYF. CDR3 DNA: TGTGCCAGCAGCCAGATCGGGACAACCTACTACGAGCAGTACTTC.

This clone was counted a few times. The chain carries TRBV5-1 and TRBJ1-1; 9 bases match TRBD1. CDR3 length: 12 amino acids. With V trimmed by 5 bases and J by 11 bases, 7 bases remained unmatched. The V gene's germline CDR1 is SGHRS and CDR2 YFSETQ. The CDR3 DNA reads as TGCGCCAGCAGGAGGGACAGGGAAGTGGCTTTCTTT. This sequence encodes CASRRDREVAFF.

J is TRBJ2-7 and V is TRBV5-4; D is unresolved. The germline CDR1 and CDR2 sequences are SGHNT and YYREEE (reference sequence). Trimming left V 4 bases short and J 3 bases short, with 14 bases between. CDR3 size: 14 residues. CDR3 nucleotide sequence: TGTGCCAGCAGCCCGCCGGGCGGTAGCTACGAGCAGTACTTC. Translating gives CASSPPGGSYEQYF.